This entry concerns a single T cell receptor beta chain. This entry comes from a study of blood T cell repertoires in COVID-19. Assay: immunoSEQ multiplex PCR; the TCRdb copy retains only in-frame clones and omits some. The sample lists about 72,000 clones, approximately 85% occurring once. The TCR was taken from a woman of 80 years or more with active or convalescent COVID-19. The sequenced sample consisted of peripheral blood.

The CDR3 DNA follows: TGTGCCAGCAGCCCCCAGGCAGGGCTCAATGAGCAGTTCTTC. Translating gives CASSPQAGLNEQFF. The chain couples TRBV7-3 to TRBJ2-1, with D possibly matching TRBD1 (5 bases). Germline CDR1 and CDR2: SGHTA and FQGTGA. This CDR3 has 14 amino acids. Between the trimmed V and J ends, which lost 5 bases and 6 bases, there was a span of 14 bases.